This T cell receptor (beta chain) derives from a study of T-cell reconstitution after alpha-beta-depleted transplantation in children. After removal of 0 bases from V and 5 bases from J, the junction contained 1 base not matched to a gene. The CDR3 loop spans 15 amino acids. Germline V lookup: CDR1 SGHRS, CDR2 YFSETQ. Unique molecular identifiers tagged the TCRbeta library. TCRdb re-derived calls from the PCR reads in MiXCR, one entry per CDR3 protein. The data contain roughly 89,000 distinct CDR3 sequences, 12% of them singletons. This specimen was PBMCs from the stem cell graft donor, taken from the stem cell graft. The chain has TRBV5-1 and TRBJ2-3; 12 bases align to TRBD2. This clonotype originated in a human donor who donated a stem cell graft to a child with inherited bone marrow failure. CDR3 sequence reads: CASSLGLAGEDTQYF. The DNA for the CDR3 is TGCGCCAGCAGCTTGGGACTAGCGGGAGAAGATACGCAGTATTTT.